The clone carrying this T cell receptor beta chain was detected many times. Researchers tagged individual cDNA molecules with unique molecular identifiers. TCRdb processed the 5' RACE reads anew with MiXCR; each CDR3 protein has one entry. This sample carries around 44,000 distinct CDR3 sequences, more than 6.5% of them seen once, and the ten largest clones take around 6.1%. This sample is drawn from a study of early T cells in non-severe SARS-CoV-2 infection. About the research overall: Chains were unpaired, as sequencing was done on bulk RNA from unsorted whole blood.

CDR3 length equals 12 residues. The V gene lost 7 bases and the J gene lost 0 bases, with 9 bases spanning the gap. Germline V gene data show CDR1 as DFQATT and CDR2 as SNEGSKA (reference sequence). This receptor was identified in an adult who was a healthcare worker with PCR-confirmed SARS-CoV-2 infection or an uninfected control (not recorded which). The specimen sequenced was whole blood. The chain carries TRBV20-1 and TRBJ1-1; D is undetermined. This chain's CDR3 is CSVLQMNTEAFF. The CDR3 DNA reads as TGCAGTGTCCTCCAAATGAACACTGAAGCTTTCTTT.